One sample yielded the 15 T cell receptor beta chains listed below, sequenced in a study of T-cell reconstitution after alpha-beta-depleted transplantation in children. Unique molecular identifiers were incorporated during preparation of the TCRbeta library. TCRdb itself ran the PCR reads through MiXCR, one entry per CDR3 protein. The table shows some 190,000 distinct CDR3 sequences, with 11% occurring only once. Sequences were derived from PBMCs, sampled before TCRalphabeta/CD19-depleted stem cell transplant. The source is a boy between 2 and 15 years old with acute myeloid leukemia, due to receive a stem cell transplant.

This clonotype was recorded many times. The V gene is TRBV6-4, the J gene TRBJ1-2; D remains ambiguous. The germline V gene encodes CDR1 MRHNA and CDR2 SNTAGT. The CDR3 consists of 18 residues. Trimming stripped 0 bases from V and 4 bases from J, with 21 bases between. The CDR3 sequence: CASSDSRILDRGAYGYTF. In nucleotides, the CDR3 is TGTGCCAGCAGTGACTCGCGCATCCTTGACCGCGGCGCCTATGGCTACACCTTC.

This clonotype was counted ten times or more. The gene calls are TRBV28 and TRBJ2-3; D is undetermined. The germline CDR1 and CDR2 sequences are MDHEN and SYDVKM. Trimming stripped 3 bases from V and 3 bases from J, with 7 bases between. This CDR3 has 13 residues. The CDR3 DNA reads TGTGCCAGCAGTTTTTCTGGGACAGATACGCAGTATTTT. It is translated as CASSFSGTDTQYF.

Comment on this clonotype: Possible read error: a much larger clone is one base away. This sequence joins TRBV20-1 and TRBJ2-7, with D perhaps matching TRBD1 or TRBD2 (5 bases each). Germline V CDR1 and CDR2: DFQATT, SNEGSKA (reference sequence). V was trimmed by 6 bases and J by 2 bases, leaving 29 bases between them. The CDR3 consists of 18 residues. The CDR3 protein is CSAPAQGGGPRLAYEQYF. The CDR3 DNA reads TGCAGTGCCCCCGCCCAGGGCGGAGGCCCGAGGCTTGCCTACGAGCAGTACTTC.

The CDR3 DNA reads TGTGCAAGTCGCTTAGTGAGCACTAGTCTGGGGGGCAATGAGCAGTTCTTC. This encodes CASRLVSTSLGGNEQFF. The V gene is TRBV12-2, the J gene TRBJ2-1; TRBD2, the D gene given by the table, was not confirmed from the DNA. TRBV12-2 is a pseudogene. The CDR3 covers 17 residues.

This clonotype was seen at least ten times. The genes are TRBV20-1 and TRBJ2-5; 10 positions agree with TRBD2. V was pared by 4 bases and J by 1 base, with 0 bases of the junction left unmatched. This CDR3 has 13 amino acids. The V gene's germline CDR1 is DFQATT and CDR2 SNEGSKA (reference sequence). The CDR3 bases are TGCAGTGCTATAGCGGGGGGCCAAGAGACCCAGTACTTC. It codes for CSAIAGGQETQYF.

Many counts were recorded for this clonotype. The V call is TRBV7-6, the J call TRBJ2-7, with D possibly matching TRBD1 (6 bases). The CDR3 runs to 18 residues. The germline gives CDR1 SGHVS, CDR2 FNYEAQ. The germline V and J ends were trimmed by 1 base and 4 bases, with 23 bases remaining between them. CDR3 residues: CASSLGPAVGSTGYEQYF. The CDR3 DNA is TGTGCCAGCAGCTTAGGCCCCGCCGTCGGTAGTACAGGGTACGAGCAGTACTTC.

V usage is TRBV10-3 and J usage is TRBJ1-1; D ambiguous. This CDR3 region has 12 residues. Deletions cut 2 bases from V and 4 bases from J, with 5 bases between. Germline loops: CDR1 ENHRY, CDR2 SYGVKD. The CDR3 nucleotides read TGTGCCATCAGTGAGCTCACCACTGAAGCTTTCTTT. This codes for CAISELTTEAFF.

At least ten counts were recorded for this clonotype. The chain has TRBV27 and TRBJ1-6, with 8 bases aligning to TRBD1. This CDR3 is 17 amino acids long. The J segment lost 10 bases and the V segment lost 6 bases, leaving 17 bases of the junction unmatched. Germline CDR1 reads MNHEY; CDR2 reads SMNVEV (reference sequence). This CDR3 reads CASREGQGRWFVSPLHF. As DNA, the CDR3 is TGTGCCAGCAGAGAAGGACAGGGTCGTTGGTTTGTCTCACCCCTCCACTTT.

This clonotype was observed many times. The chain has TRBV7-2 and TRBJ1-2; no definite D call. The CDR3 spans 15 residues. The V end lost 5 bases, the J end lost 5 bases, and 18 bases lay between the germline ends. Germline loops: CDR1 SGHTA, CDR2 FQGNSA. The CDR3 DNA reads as TGTGCCAGCAGCAACCGGGTGGTCGCGCTTTATGGCTACACCTTC. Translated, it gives CASSNRVVALYGYTF.

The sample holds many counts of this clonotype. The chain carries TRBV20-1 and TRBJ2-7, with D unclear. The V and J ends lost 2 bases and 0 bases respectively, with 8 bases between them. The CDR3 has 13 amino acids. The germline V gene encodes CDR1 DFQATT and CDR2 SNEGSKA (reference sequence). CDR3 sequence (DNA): TGCAGTGCTAGACCGACGAGCTCCTACGAGCAGTACTTC. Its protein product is CSARPTSSYEQYF.

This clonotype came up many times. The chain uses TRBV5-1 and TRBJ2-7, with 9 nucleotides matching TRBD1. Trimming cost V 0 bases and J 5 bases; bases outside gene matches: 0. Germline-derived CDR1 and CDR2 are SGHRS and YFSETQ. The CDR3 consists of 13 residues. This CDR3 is CASSLGQGDEQYV. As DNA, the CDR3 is TGCGCCAGCAGCTTGGGACAGGGGGACGAGCAGTACGTC.

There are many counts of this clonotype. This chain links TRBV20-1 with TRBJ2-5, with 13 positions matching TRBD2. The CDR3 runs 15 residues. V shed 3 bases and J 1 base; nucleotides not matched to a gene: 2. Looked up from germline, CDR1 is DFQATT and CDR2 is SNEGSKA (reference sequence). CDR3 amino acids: CSARTSGGTQETQYF. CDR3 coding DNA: TGCAGTGCTAGGACTAGCGGGGGGACCCAAGAGACCCAGTACTTC.

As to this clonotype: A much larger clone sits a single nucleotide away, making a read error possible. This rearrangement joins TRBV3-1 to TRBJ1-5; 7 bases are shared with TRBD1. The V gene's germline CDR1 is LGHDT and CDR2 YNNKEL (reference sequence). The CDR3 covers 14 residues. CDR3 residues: CASSPGTVGQPQPF. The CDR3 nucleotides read TGTGCCAGCAGCCCAGGGACAGTGGGTCAGCCCCAGCCTTTT.

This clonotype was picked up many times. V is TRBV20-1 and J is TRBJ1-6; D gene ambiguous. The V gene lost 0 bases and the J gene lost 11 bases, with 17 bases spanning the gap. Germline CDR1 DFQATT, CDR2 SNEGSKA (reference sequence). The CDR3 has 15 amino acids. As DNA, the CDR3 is TGCAGTGCTAGAGATAGTAGGACCCCGTCTACACCCCTCCACTTT. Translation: CSARDSRTPSTPLHF.

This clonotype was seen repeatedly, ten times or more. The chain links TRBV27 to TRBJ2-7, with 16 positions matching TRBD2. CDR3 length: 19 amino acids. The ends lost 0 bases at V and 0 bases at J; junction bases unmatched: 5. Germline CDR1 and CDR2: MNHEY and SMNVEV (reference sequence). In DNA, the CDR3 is TGTGCCAGCAGTTTATCCCCGGGACTAGCGGGAGGGCTCTCCTACGAGCAGTACTTC. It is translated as CASSLSPGLAGGLSYEQYF.